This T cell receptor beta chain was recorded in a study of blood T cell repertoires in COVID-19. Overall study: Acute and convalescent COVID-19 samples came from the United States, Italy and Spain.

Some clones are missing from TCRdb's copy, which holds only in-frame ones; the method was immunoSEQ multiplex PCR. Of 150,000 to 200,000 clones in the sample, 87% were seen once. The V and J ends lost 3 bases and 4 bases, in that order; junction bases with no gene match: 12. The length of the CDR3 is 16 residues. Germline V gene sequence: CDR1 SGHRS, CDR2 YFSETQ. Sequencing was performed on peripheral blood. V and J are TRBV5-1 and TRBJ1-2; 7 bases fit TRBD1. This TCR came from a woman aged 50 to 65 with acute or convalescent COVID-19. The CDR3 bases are TGCGCCAGCAGCTCTGGCCCGACAGGGAGATCCTATGGCTACACCTTC. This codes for CASSSGPTGRSYGYTF.